The 27 T cell receptor beta chains in this list originate from one sample, sequenced in a study of shared clonotypes between healthy human individuals. Measured with immunoSEQ multiplex PCR; TCRdb has only the in-frame clones, and not every one. The table has roughly 2.6 million clones, more than 90% seen once. Sequenced input: naive CD4+ T cells sorted from blood. Subset given: CD45RA+ positively selected. Receptor source: a man aged 18 to 30 in good health.

The chain combines TRBV6-1 with TRBJ2-3; D gene unclear. Trimming shortened V by 0 bases and J by 4 bases, and 8 bases separated the two germline ends. The CDR3 runs to 14 residues. Germline V lookup: CDR1 MNHNS, CDR2 SASEGT. The CDR3 loop is CASSEATVADTQYF. The CDR3 DNA reads TGTGCCAGCAGTGAAGCAACAGTAGCAGATACGCAGTATTTT.

The chain couples TRBV2 to TRBJ2-7; 9 bases are a match to TRBD1. Trimming cost V 0 bases and J 5 bases; bases outside gene matches: 11. Germline values: CDR1 SNHLY, CDR2 FYNNEI. The CDR3 contains 17 residues. The CDR3 here is CASSEAIGGTGPDEQYF. As DNA, the CDR3 is TGTGCCAGCAGTGAAGCAATCGGCGGGACAGGGCCGGACGAGCAGTACTTC.

The chain has TRBV9 and TRBJ2-2, with 7 bases lining up with TRBD1. Germline V gives CDR1 SGDLS, CDR2 YYNGEE. V trimming: 1 base; J trimming: 0 bases; junction bases outside the gene matches: 3. The CDR3 covers 16 residues. This CDR3 reads CASSVMGTANTGELFF. DNA for the CDR3: TGTGCCAGCAGCGTAATGGGGACAGCGAACACCGGGGAGCTGTTTTTT.

As for this clone: In the same sample, other DNA sequences code for this CDR3. This chain joins TRBV9 and TRBJ2-3, with 8 bases matching TRBD2. V shed 2 bases, J shed 2 bases, and the junction held 4 bases outside the gene matches. The CDR3 length is 15 residues. Germline lookup yields CDR1 SGDLS and CDR2 YYNGEE. The CDR3 spells CASSVGGASTDTQYF. CDR3 nucleotide sequence: TGTGCCAGCAGCGTCGGGGGGGCCTCCACAGATACGCAGTATTTT.

The chain employs TRBV7-9 and TRBJ2-7, with unresolved D. Germline V gene data show CDR1 as SEHNR and CDR2 as FQNEAQ (reference sequence). The CDR3 has 13 residues. Trimming left V 1 base short and J 5 bases short, with 9 bases between. This chain's CDR3 is CASSLVQSHEQYF. The CDR3 region has the DNA TGTGCCAGCAGCTTAGTTCAGAGCCACGAGCAGTACTTC.

The chain recombines TRBV13 with TRBJ2-7; a weak D match, TRBD2 (5 bases). Looked up from germline, CDR1 is PRHDT and CDR2 is FYEKMQ (reference sequence). The CDR3 sequence is 14 residues long. V lost 5 bases, J lost 1 base, and 12 bases lay in between. CDR3 in DNA: TGTGCCAGCAGCAACAGAAGACTATCCTACGAGCAGTACTTC. Its translation is CASSNRRLSYEQYF.

V is TRBV5-6 and J is TRBJ1-2; unclear D gene. Trimming removed 1 base from V and 2 bases from J, with 9 bases in between. Germline V gives CDR1 SGHDT, CDR2 YYEEEE. The CDR3 has 14 residues. DNA for the CDR3: TGTGCCAGCAGCTTGCGGTCAGGAAACTATGGCTACACCTTC. Protein product: CASSLRSGNYGYTF.

This chain connects TRBV29-1 to TRBJ2-7; TRBD1 aligns across 7 bases. The V and J ends lost 0 bases and 6 bases, in that order; junction bases with no gene match: 5. This CDR3 has 13 amino acids. Germline CDR1 is SQVTM and CDR2 is ANQGSEA. The CDR3 DNA follows: TGCAGCGTTGAAGATGTCGCAGGGGGCGAGCAGTACTTC. It codes for CSVEDVAGGEQYF.

The chain couples TRBV5-1 to TRBJ2-7; perhaps TRBD1 as D (6 bases). Germline-derived CDR1 and CDR2 are SGHRS and YFSETQ. V lost 0 bases, J lost 2 bases, and 12 bases lay in between. CDR3 length: 15 amino acids. CDR3 residues: CASSLGTASTYEQYF. In DNA, the CDR3 is TGCGCCAGCAGCTTGGGGACAGCTTCGACCTACGAGCAGTACTTC. The full variable domain, rest sourced from reference TRBV5-1 and TRBJ2-7, is KAGVTQTPRYLIKTRGQQVTLSCSPISGHRSVSWYQQTPGQGLQFLFEYFSETQRNKGNFPGRFSGRQFSNSRSEMNVSTLELGDSALYLCASSLGTASTYEQYFGPGTRLTVT.

The chain links TRBV30 to TRBJ1-2; tentative D call: TRBD1 (5 bases). Trimming stripped 8 bases from V and 4 bases from J, with 14 bases between. CDR1 and CDR2 (germline): GTSNPN, SVGIG (reference sequence). The CDR3 totals 12 residues. The chain's CDR3 is CAKRGDLYGYTF. In DNA form, the CDR3 reads TGTGCCAAGAGGGGAGATCTCTATGGCTACACCTTC. Supplemented by reference TRBV30 and TRBJ1-2, the full variable domain reads SQTIHQWPATLVQPVGSPLSLECTVEGTSNPNLYWYRQAAGRGLQLLFYSVGIGQISSEVPQNLSASRPQDRQFILSSKKLLLSDSGFYLCAKRGDLYGYTFGSGTRLTVV.

The CDR3 sequence is CASSPRTENTGELFF. CDR3 nucleotide sequence: TGTGCCAGCAGCCCTCGGACGGAGAACACCGGGGAGCTGTTTTTT. The V and J genes are TRBV9 and TRBJ2-2; no reliable D call. Germline CDR1 is SGDLS and CDR2 is YYNGEE. V lost 4 bases and J 1 base, leaving 11 bases between the germline ends. This CDR3 comprises 15 residues.

The CDR3 sequence is CASSRSGGAKTGELFF. In DNA, the CDR3 is TGTGCCAGCAGCCGTAGCGGGGGGGCAAAAACCGGGGAGCTGTTTTTT. This chain joins TRBV7-6 and TRBJ2-2, with 11 nucleotides matching TRBD2. Germline V CDR1 and CDR2: SGHVS, FNYEAQ. The V and J ends lost 5 bases and 5 bases, in that order; junction bases with no gene match: 7. The CDR3 has 16 amino acids.

The gene calls are TRBV30 and TRBJ1-2; D remains ambiguous. Per germline, CDR1 GTSNPN and CDR2 SVGIG (reference sequence). The V end was cut by 1 base, the J end by 0 bases, with 9 bases between. This CDR3 has 14 residues. The CDR3 DNA is TGTGCCTGGAGTGCCTCCTCCGCTAACTATGGCTACACCTTC. Translating it yields CAWSASSANYGYTF.

As to this clone: In the same sample, other DNA sequences code for this CDR3. The rearrangement joins TRBV2 to TRBJ1-3; D is unclear. V was pared by 2 bases and J by 0 bases, with 8 bases between. Germline CDR1 is SNHLY and CDR2 is FYNNEI. The CDR3 length is 15 residues. DNA of the CDR3: TGTGCCAGCAGTGAAATGAGGTCCTCTGGAAACACCATATATTTT. Its protein is CASSEMRSSGNTIYF.

The V gene is TRBV6-6, the J gene TRBJ1-5; D is ambiguous. V was cut by 6 bases and J by 2 bases, with 8 bases left in between. The CDR3 totals 13 residues. The germline gives CDR1 MNHNY, CDR2 SVGAGI (reference sequence). The CDR3 sequence: CASRAHGNQPQHF. The CDR3 DNA reads TGTGCCAGCAGAGCACACGGCAATCAGCCCCAGCATTTT.

CDR3 amino acids: CASSGQGGVSGYTF. The CDR3 nucleotides read TGTGCCAGCAGTGGACAGGGGGGGGTGAGTGGCTACACCTTC. The chain employs TRBV2 and TRBJ1-2; TRBD1 agrees at 9 bases. Trimming took 4 bases from V and 7 from J; bases not matched to a gene: 7. Germline CDR1 is SNHLY and CDR2 is FYNNEI. This CDR3 comprises 14 residues.

The chain employs TRBV7-9 and TRBJ2-7; tentative D call: TRBD2 (5 bases). Germline-derived CDR1 and CDR2 are SEHNR and FQNEAQ (reference sequence). Trimming stripped 0 bases from V and 5 bases from J, with 11 bases between. CDR3 size: 14 residues. The chain's CDR3 is CASSLAGWGDEQYF. CDR3 DNA: TGTGCCAGCAGCTTAGCCGGCTGGGGAGACGAGCAGTACTTC.

The rearrangement uses TRBV5-1 and TRBJ1-2; D uncertain. Germline V gene lookup returns CDR1 SGHRS and CDR2 YFSETQ. The V and J ends lost 4 bases and 8 bases respectively, with 15 bases between them. The CDR3 has 13 amino acids. CDR3 nucleotide sequence: TGCGCCAGCAGCCCGGACTGGGCGGACGGCTACACCTTC. Its translation is CASSPDWADGYTF.

The gene calls are TRBV5-1 and TRBJ2-2, with a tentative D call TRBD1 (6 bases). Looked up from germline, CDR1 is SGHRS and CDR2 is YFSETQ. The ends were cut back, 2 bases at V and 1 base at J, with 12 bases in the middle. The CDR3 totals 16 residues. The chain's CDR3 is CASSLTLDRNTGELFF. The DNA of the CDR3 is TGCGCCAGCAGCTTAACCCTGGACAGGAACACCGGGGAGCTGTTTTTT.

The gene calls are TRBV7-3 and TRBJ2-3, with D unresolved. In germline, CDR1 is SGHTA, CDR2 FQGTGA. The CDR3 is 14 residues long. Between the trimmed V and J ends, which lost 0 bases and 4 bases, there was a span of 8 bases. The CDR3 DNA follows: TGTGCCAGCAGCTTAACTTCCCACGCAGATACGCAGTATTTT. Translated, it gives CASSLTSHADTQYF.

The V gene is TRBV5-5, the J gene TRBJ2-7; possibly TRBD1 for D (5 bases). V lost 4 bases and J 3 bases, leaving 8 bases between the germline ends. Germline assignment: CDR1 SGHKS and CDR2 YYEKEE (reference sequence). The CDR3 totals 12 residues. CDR3 loop: CASSKDIYEQYF. For the CDR3, the DNA is TGTGCCAGCAGCAAGGACATCTACGAGCAGTACTTC.

This clone was counted between two and nine times. This chain connects TRBV6-1 to TRBJ1-2, with D maybe TRBD1 (5 bases). The CDR3 sequence is 17 residues long. Trimming removed 3 bases from V and 2 bases from J, with 19 bases in between. Germline V gene sequence: CDR1 MNHNS, CDR2 SASEGT. The CDR3 nucleotides read TGTGCCAGCAGTGATGTGAGGTCTGGGGCAGCCAACTATGGCTACACCTTC. This gives the protein CASSDVRSGAANYGYTF.

This clone appeared a few times. Other DNA sequences from this sample encode an identical CDR3 as well. V gene TRBV30 combines with J gene TRBJ1-1; a weak D match, TRBD1 (5 bases). CDR1 GTSNPN and CDR2 SVGIG come from the germline V gene (reference sequence). Trimming removed 5 bases at V and 3 bases at J, with 10 bases between. The CDR3 is 12 residues long. The chain's CDR3 is CAWSSGDTEAFF. In DNA form, the CDR3 reads TGTGCCTGGTCCTCGGGGGACACTGAAGCTTTCTTT.

The chain carries TRBV9 and TRBJ2-3, with 7 nucleotides matching TRBD1. CDR1 is SGDLS, CDR2 YYNGEE, per germline. This CDR3 spans 14 amino acids. J gave up 4 bases and V 2 bases, and 4 bases lay outside the gene matches. CDR3 residues: CASSVRGGADTQYF. In nucleotides, the CDR3 is TGTGCCAGCAGCGTGCGAGGGGGCGCAGATACGCAGTATTTT.

Details on this clone: This specimen includes other DNA sequences encoding the same CDR3. The J gene is TRBJ2-7, the V gene TRBV19, with TRBD1 matching over 11 bases. The CDR3 contains 14 residues. V was pared by 5 bases and J by 4 bases, with 4 bases of the junction left unmatched. The germline CDR1 and CDR2 sequences are LNHDA and SQIVND (reference sequence). The CDR3 DNA is TGTGCCAGTAGTCTAGGGACAGGGGGTTACGAGCAGTACTTC. Translation gives CASSLGTGGYEQYF. Combining the CDR3 with reference TRBV19 and TRBJ2-7 gives the whole variable domain DGGITQSPKYLFRKEGQNVTLSCEQNLNHDAMYWYRQDPGQGLRLIYYSQIVNDFQKGDIAEGYSVSREKKESFPLTVTSAQKNPTAFYLCASSLGTGGYEQYFGPGTRLTVT.

The chain uses TRBV2 and TRBJ2-7; D may match TRBD1 or TRBD2 (7 bases each). The CDR3 spans 17 residues. V gave up 3 bases and J gave up 1 base, with 19 bases separating them. The germline CDR1 and CDR2 sequences are SNHLY and FYNNEI. In DNA form, the CDR3 reads TGTGCCAGCAGTGAGGAAATGGGCCAGGGGGGGTCCTACGAGCAGTACTTC. It is translated as CASSEEMGQGGSYEQYF.

The chain has TRBV10-3 and TRBJ1-2; 10 bases align to TRBD1. The CDR3 contains 15 residues. V trimming: 6 bases; J trimming: 6 bases; junction bases outside the gene matches: 10. CDR1 and CDR2 from the germline V gene are ENHRY and SYGVKD. The CDR3 sequence: CAISPGTGDLNGYTF. CDR3 coding DNA: TGTGCCATCAGCCCCGGGACAGGGGATTTAAATGGCTACACCTTC.